One TCR beta chain is described in this entry. This clonotype was detected ten times or more. No antigen is known for it. No per-base quality is available; no much larger clone lies one base away. The CDR3 numbers 17 residues from cysteine through phenylalanine. Just CDR3 DNA is preserved here, 51 bases in frame from base 1. V loses 4 bases, J loses 2 bases, and the germline ends lie 21 bases apart. CDR1 and CDR2, per the germline V gene (reference sequence), are MNHNY and SVGAGI. TCRdb lists the instrument as Illumina HiSeq 1500. TCRdb trimmed the raw reads at Q25, called clones with MiXCR and kept productive beta chains. Each CDR3 protein appears once, grouped with its most common genes and DNA. The sample table shows nearly 550,000 distinct CDR3 sequences, and about 15% are seen once. The ten most abundant clones make up more than 20% of the sample. The data derive from a study of T cell repertoires in cytomegalovirus infection (dated by TCRdb to between 2018 and 2021). Context from the whole study: The HLA type of each donor mattered for the analysis, because public TCR beta signatures pointed to carriage of CMV infection along with the matching HLA type.

Results and caveats for the whole study, not just this receptor: In the ex vivo response, HLA-C-restricted CMV-specific TCR beta clonotypes were dominant, and in two of eight donors the single most frequent clonotype came from this HLA-C-restricted group. Cumulative frequency of public TCR beta family members discriminated carriers of CMV infection plus the relevant HLA type in this cohort and an independent 352-donor cohort.

Source material: CD8+ T cells from PBMCs. The TCR was taken from a human donor in good health (CMV status not recorded). Some clones in this sample may be carry-over from other donors' samples. The sequence is built from TRBV6-6 and TRBJ2-7; the D gene assignment is ambiguous. The DNA is TGTGCCAGCAGTTCTTTGATTGAGACGTTTAACCCCTACGAGCAGTACTTC. The encoded protein is CASSSLIETFNPYEQYF.